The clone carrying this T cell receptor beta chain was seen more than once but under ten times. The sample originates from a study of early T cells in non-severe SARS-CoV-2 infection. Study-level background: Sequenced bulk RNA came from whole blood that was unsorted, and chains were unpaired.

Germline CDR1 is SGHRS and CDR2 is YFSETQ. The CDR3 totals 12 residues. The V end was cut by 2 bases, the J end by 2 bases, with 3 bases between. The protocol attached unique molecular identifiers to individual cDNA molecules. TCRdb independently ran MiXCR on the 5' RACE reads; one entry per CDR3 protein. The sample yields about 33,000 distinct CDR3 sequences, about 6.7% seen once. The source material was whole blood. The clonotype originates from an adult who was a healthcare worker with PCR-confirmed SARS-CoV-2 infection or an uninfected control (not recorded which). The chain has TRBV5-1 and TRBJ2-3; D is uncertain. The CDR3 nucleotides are TGCGCCAGCAGCTTAAACACAGATACGCAGTATTTT. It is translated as CASSLNTDTQYF.